This entry lists 32 T cell receptor beta chains sequenced from one sample in a study of T cells in severe cutaneous drug reactions. Libraries were made by iRepertoire multiplex PCR with TCR subtype-specific primers for bulk and single-cell sequencing. TCRdb reprocessed the multiplex PCR reads and stores each CDR3 protein as one record, lacking DNA. The ten most abundant clones cover roughly three quarters of a sample with a few thousand distinct CDR3 sequences. The patients sequenced had a carbamazepine-induced Stevens-Johnson syndrome or toxic epidermal necrolysis reaction. The sample comprised PBMCs. All receptors come from a human donor with Stevens-Johnson syndrome, a severe cutaneous drug reaction.

This rearrangement joins TRBV10-3 to TRBJ1-5; TCRdb's D call of TRBD1 is untestable without DNA. From germline, CDR1 is ENHRY and CDR2 SYGVKD. The CDR3 contains 14 residues. CDR3 in amino acids: CAISEDRFNQPQHF.

By frequency, this clonotype is medium-sized. The chain links TRBV7-6 to TRBJ2-7. Germline CDR1 and CDR2: SGHVS and FNYEAQ. The CDR3 length is 15 residues. The CDR3 reads CASSLGTGASYEQYF. Combining the CDR3 with reference TRBV7-6 and TRBJ2-7 gives the whole variable domain GAGVSQSPRYKVTKRGQDVALRCDPISGHVSLYWYRQALGQGPEFLTYFNYEAQQDKSGLPNDRFSAERPEGSISTLTIQRTEQRDSAMYRCASSLGTGASYEQYFGPGTRLTVT.

The chain couples TRBV28 to TRBJ2-2. The length of the CDR3 is 11 residues. Germline CDR1 MDHEN, CDR2 SYDVKM. The CDR3 protein is CASSWYGELFF.

This clonotype registers medium-sized by frequency. The chain has TRBV2 and TRBJ2-1; the D call of TRBD2 rests on TCRdb alone, since no DNA is present to check it. This CDR3 spans 15 amino acids. From germline, CDR1 is SNHLY and CDR2 FYNNEI. CDR3 residues: CASSPGTSGVPEQFF.

The V call is TRBV4-1, the J call TRBJ2-7; TCRdb's D call, TRBD1, is unchecked because there is no DNA. CDR1 is MGHRA, CDR2 YSYEKL, per germline. The CDR3 is made up of 16 amino acids. The CDR3 is CASSQVAGTGTYEQYF.

The CDR3 protein is CSANRSPFTDTQYF. V usage is TRBV20-1 and J usage is TRBJ2-3; there is no DNA to check the TCRdb D call of TRBD2. The CDR3 is 14 residues long. Germline V lookup: CDR1 DFQATT, CDR2 SNEGSKA (reference sequence).

This chain joins TRBV20-1 and TRBJ2-7; TCRdb outputs TRBD1, but without DNA this stays unchecked. CDR1 is DFQATT, CDR2 SNEGSKA, per germline (reference sequence). The CDR3 spans 12 residues. The CDR3 here is CSAADRVYEQYF.

V usage is TRBV28 and J usage is TRBJ1-2; TCRdb names TRBD1, which stays unverified in the absence of DNA. The V gene's germline CDR1 is MDHEN and CDR2 SYDVKM. This CDR3 comprises 14 residues. The CDR3 sequence: CASSRQGLSSGYTF.

The chain carries TRBV14 and TRBJ1-4. From germline, CDR1 is SGHDN and CDR2 FVKESK. The CDR3 runs 15 residues. The CDR3: CASSQSGMSNEKLFF.

The rearrangement joins TRBV11-3 to TRBJ2-1; TCRdb calls TRBD2, which cannot be checked without DNA. The CDR3 runs to 14 residues. Germline CDR1 is SGHNT and CDR2 is YENEEA. The CDR3 protein is CASSPGLVPNEQFF.

By frequency, this clonotype registers medium-sized. CDR3 sequence: CASSSFRGEQFF. V usage is TRBV6-5 and J usage is TRBJ2-1; TCRdb's D gene call, TRBD1, goes unchecked for lack of DNA. CDR3 length: 12 residues. Germline-derived CDR1 and CDR2 are MNHEY and SVGAGI.

The chain employs TRBV6-1 and TRBJ2-1; the D call of TRBD1 rests on TCRdb alone, since no DNA is present to check it. The CDR3 sequence is 14 residues long. Germline V gives CDR1 MNHNS, CDR2 SASEGT. The CDR3: CASTPGQNYNEQFF.

The V gene is TRBV12-3 or TRBV12-4, the J gene TRBJ1-1; TCRdb picks TRBD1, but there is no DNA to check that call. The CDR3 is 14 residues long. This chain's CDR3 is CASSLQGANTEAFF.

This clonotype counts as medium-sized by frequency. J is TRBJ2-7 and V is TRBV30; lacking DNA, the TRBD2 call made by TCRdb goes unchecked. This CDR3 spans 17 amino acids. Germline V lookup: CDR1 GTSNPN, CDR2 SVGIG (reference sequence). The CDR3 loop reads CAWSVHPGGGLGYEQYF.

The V and J genes are TRBV20-1 and TRBJ1-2; checking the TCRdb D call of TRBD1 is not possible without DNA. This CDR3 spans 14 amino acids. Per the germline V gene, CDR1 is DFQATT and CDR2 is SNEGSKA (reference sequence). CDR3 sequence reads: CSAQRQGYGYGYTF.

The chain combines TRBV20-1 with TRBJ1-1. CDR1 is DFQATT and CDR2 is SNEGSKA in the germline V gene (reference sequence). This CDR3 comprises 14 residues. The CDR3 loop reads CSARDYKRGTEAFF.

The chain carries TRBV10-2 and TRBJ2-1; TCRdb designates TRBD2, a call that cannot be tested without DNA. Germline V lookup: CDR1 WSHSY, CDR2 SAAADI. The CDR3 totals 13 residues. The CDR3 here is CASRSGDFNEQFF.

The chain is built from TRBV28 and TRBJ2-3; TCRdb selects TRBD1, and the lack of DNA leaves this call unchecked. The CDR3 is 12 amino acids. Germline CDR1 and CDR2: MDHEN and SYDVKM. This chain's CDR3 is CASDSPPDTQYF.

According to its frequency, this clonotype is medium-sized (0.01 to 0.1%). V gene TRBV18 combines with J gene TRBJ1-2; TCRdb's D gene call, TRBD1, goes unchecked for lack of DNA. Germline CDR1 KGHSH, CDR2 LQKENI. This CDR3 contains 14 residues. This CDR3 is CASSPRDRNYGYTF.

The V call is TRBV3-1, the J call TRBJ2-2; the D gene TCRdb calls, TRBD1, cannot be checked with no DNA. The CDR3 runs 17 residues. Germline V gives CDR1 LGHDT, CDR2 YNNKEL (reference sequence). The CDR3 protein is CASSQNNRGPNTGELFF.

The chain has TRBV7-2 and TRBJ2-5; TCRdb's assignment of TRBD1 cannot be checked, as there is no DNA. Per germline, CDR1 SGHTA and CDR2 FQGNSA. This CDR3 comprises 15 residues. CDR3 amino acids: CASSLWDRAGETQYF.

V gene TRBV28 combines with J gene TRBJ2-3; TCRdb's assignment of TRBD1 cannot be checked, as there is no DNA. CDR3 length equals 16 residues. Germline values: CDR1 MDHEN, CDR2 SYDVKM. The chain's CDR3 is CASSSLGQGGTDTQYF.

The chain is built from TRBV4-3 and TRBJ2-5; the TCRdb D gene call, TRBD1, has no DNA to confirm it. The CDR3 spans 16 residues. Per the germline V gene, CDR1 is LGHNA and CDR2 is YSLEER. CDR3 amino acids: CASSQDMGTGPETQYF.

This chain joins TRBV10-2 and TRBJ2-1; the TCRdb call, TRBD2, lacks DNA for checking. This CDR3 has 15 residues. The germline V gene encodes CDR1 WSHSY and CDR2 SAAADI. CDR3 residues: CASRRTREGFDEQFF.

The rearrangement joins TRBV5-6 to TRBJ2-7. The CDR3 length is 15 residues. Germline CDR1 and CDR2: SGHDT and YYEEEE. CDR3 sequence: CANTTLKRHPYEQYF.

The CDR3 is CASRPTGLGNTIYF. The chain combines TRBV12-3 or TRBV12-4 with TRBJ1-3; TCRdb's D call, TRBD1, is unchecked because there is no DNA. This CDR3 spans 14 amino acids.

The CDR3 reads CASSLSMGSGYEQYF. The chain has TRBV7-2 and TRBJ2-7. This CDR3 contains 15 residues. CDR1 is SGHTA, CDR2 FQGNSA, per germline.

This clonotype is classed as medium-sized by frequency. The V gene is TRBV2, the J gene TRBJ2-7; there is no DNA to check the TCRdb D call of TRBD2. The length of the CDR3 is 14 residues. The germline gives CDR1 SNHLY, CDR2 FYNNEI. The CDR3 loop reads CASRGIAGASEQYF.

The chain recombines TRBV5-1 with TRBJ2-7; the TCRdb D gene call, TRBD1, has no DNA to confirm it. Looked up from germline, CDR1 is SGHRS and CDR2 is YFSETQ. This CDR3 has 14 residues. The CDR3 here is CASSTGQGNHEQYF.

The J gene is TRBJ2-1, the V gene TRBV29-1; TCRdb gives TRBD1 as the D gene, but with no DNA this cannot be confirmed. The germline V gene encodes CDR1 SQVTM and CDR2 ANQGSEA. The CDR3 runs to 14 residues. This chain's CDR3 is CSVEGTGRYNEQFF.

Frequency places this clonotype as large. V and J are TRBV2 and TRBJ2-7; without DNA, the TCRdb call of TRBD1 cannot be checked. The CDR3 has 11 residues. Per germline, CDR1 SNHLY and CDR2 FYNNEI. The CDR3 is CASQGAYEQYF.

The chain recombines TRBV18 with TRBJ2-7. The CDR3 totals 14 residues. CDR1 is KGHSH and CDR2 is LQKENI in the germline V gene. The chain's CDR3 is CASSQTISSYEQYF.